The T cell receptor (beta chain) under discussion was sequenced for a study of CD8+ T cells in alopecia areata. Researchers gathered lesional scalp punch biopsies and peripheral blood from patients with alopecia areata. Starting from PBMCs, sorting isolated CD4+ and CD8+ T cells. This clone was detected a few times. Its antigen remains unidentified. CDR3 length: 14 amino acids. Germline V gene data show CDR1 as SQVTM and CDR2 as ANQGSEA. After removal of 6 bases from V and 1 base from J, the junction contained 4 bases not matched to a gene. Overall study findings and caveats: Clonality in lesional scalp, especially alopecia totalis/universalis, exceeded that of normal scalp.

RNA, once extracted, was reverse transcribed into cDNA for use as the sequencing template. Sequenced by immunoSEQ multiplex PCR; TCRdb stores in-frame clones only, minus some. The table has 80,000 to 100,000 clones, 35% to 50% seen once. This clonotype was obtained from a human donor with alopecia areata. Sequencing used CD4+ T cells sorted from blood. The chain couples TRBV29-1 to TRBJ2-3; 10 bases agree with TRBD2. The CDR3 sequence is CSVTGTSGTDTQYF. As DNA, the CDR3 is TGCAGCGTAACCGGGACTAGCGGCACAGATACGCAGTATTTT.